This is a list of T cell receptor beta chains from one sample in a study of cytomegalovirus exposure and HLA in healthy donors. Using immunoSEQ multiplex PCR, the repertoire was profiled, and TCRdb retains in-frame clones only, with some absent. The data hold roughly 140,000 clones, with 70% to 75% observed a single time. Material for sequencing was PBMCs. Source of these receptors: a woman in her 30s in good health and CMV-seronegative. Each CDR3 is given with its conserved first and last residue. Each record gives: clone size, D gene, V gene, J gene, CDR3 length, CDR3 protein, CDR3 DNA. The D gene is left open where the match is weak. For some rows the clone size is stated as once, few or many, or as a class when expanded; others skip it.

clone_size: -
d_call: -
v_call: TRBV2
j_call: TRBJ2-6
cdr3_length: 17
cdr3_aa: CASSEYSGTYRANVLTF
cdr3_nt: TGTGCCAGCAGTGAATATTCAGGAACTTATAGGGCCAACGTCCTGACTTTC

clone_size: few
d_call: -
v_call: TRBV5-4
j_call: TRBJ1-1
cdr3_length: 14
cdr3_aa: CASSPPWAQTEAFF
cdr3_nt: TGTGCCAGCAGCCCCCCTTGGGCTCAGACTGAAGCTTTCTTT

clone_size: -
d_call: -
v_call: TRBV7-9
j_call: TRBJ2-1
cdr3_length: 15
cdr3_aa: CASSSLGTLGNEQFF
cdr3_nt: TGTGCCAGCAGCAGTTTAGGGACATTAGGCAATGAGCAGTTCTTC

clone_size: -
d_call: TRBD2
v_call: TRBV7-3
j_call: TRBJ2-3
cdr3_length: 16
cdr3_aa: CASSRSGTSGADTQYF
cdr3_nt: TGTGCCAGCAGCCGTTCCGGGACTAGCGGGGCAGATACGCAGTATTTT

clone_size: -
d_call: TRBD2
v_call: TRBV7-9
j_call: TRBJ2-5
cdr3_length: 15
cdr3_aa: CASSLGLAGGETQYF
cdr3_nt: TGTGCCAGCAGCCTCGGCCTAGCGGGGGGAGAGACCCAGTACTTC

clone_size: few
d_call: TRBD1
v_call: TRBV11-2
j_call: TRBJ1-4
cdr3_length: 15
cdr3_aa: CASSLSGGGNEKLFF
cdr3_nt: TGTGCCAGCAGCTTGTCAGGGGGCGGGAATGAAAAACTGTTTTTT

clone_size: once
d_call: -
v_call: TRBV7-2
j_call: TRBJ2-3
cdr3_length: 14
cdr3_aa: CASSFSSVTDTQYF
cdr3_nt: TGTGCCAGCAGCTTTAGCTCGGTGACAGATACGCAGTATTTT

clone_size: -
d_call: TRBD2
v_call: TRBV30
j_call: TRBJ2-7
cdr3_length: 17
cdr3_aa: CAWSPWTSGRAGDEQYF
cdr3_nt: TGTGCCTGGAGTCCCTGGACTAGCGGGAGGGCCGGCGACGAGCAGTACTTC

clone_size: -
d_call: -
v_call: TRBV5-1
j_call: TRBJ2-7
cdr3_length: 13
cdr3_aa: CASSRDKGYEQYF
cdr3_nt: TGTGCCAGCAGCCGGGACAAGGGCTACGAGCAGTACTTC

clone_size: -
d_call: -
v_call: TRBV5-4
j_call: TRBJ2-1
cdr3_length: 17
cdr3_aa: CASSLNAGGSGYDEQFF
cdr3_nt: TGTGCCAGCAGCTTGAATGCTGGGGGGTCAGGCTACGATGAGCAGTTCTTC

clone_size: -
d_call: TRBD1
v_call: TRBV5-1
j_call: TRBJ2-1
cdr3_length: 14
cdr3_aa: CASSWGQDYNEQFF
cdr3_nt: TGCGCCAGCAGTTGGGGACAGGACTACAATGAGCAGTTCTTC

clone_size: -
d_call: TRBD1
v_call: TRBV30
j_call: TRBJ1-2
cdr3_length: 15
cdr3_aa: CAWSNWAGGNYGYTF
cdr3_nt: TGTGCCTGGAGTAATTGGGCAGGGGGCAACTATGGCTACACCTTC

clone_size: -
d_call: -
v_call: TRBV28
j_call: TRBJ1-5
cdr3_length: 15
cdr3_aa: CASGWGGNSNQPQHF
cdr3_nt: TGTGCCAGCGGTTGGGGGGGAAATAGCAATCAGCCCCAGCATTTT

clone_size: -
d_call: -
v_call: TRBV5-4
j_call: TRBJ2-7
cdr3_length: 12
cdr3_aa: CASSLPPFEQYF
cdr3_nt: TGTGCCAGCAGCTTGCCTCCTTTCGAGCAGTACTTC

clone_size: once
d_call: TRBD2
v_call: TRBV6-6
j_call: TRBJ2-7
cdr3_length: 16
cdr3_aa: CASSYSTLAGAYEQYF
cdr3_nt: TGTGCCAGCAGTTACTCGACCCTAGCGGGAGCCTACGAGCAGTACTTC

clone_size: -
d_call: -
v_call: TRBV19
j_call: TRBJ1-2
cdr3_length: 15
cdr3_aa: CASSQQGSTGYGYTF
cdr3_nt: TGTGCCAGTAGTCAGCAGGGGTCAACAGGCTATGGCTACACCTTC

clone_size: -
d_call: -
v_call: TRBV5-1
j_call: TRBJ1-2
cdr3_length: 14
cdr3_aa: CASSWEGGNYGYTF
cdr3_nt: TGCGCCAGCAGCTGGGAGGGCGGGAACTATGGCTACACCTTC

clone_size: few
d_call: -
v_call: TRBV29-1
j_call: TRBJ2-3
cdr3_length: 16
cdr3_aa: CSADLEVVRAGDTQYF
cdr3_nt: TGCAGCGCCGACCTGGAGGTAGTAAGGGCCGGAGATACGCAGTATTTT

clone_size: many
d_call: TRBD1
v_call: TRBV7-9
j_call: TRBJ2-7
cdr3_length: 15
cdr3_aa: CASSSADRGAYEQYF
cdr3_nt: TGTGCCAGCAGCTCAGCAGACAGGGGTGCCTACGAGCAGTACTTC

clone_size: few
d_call: -
v_call: TRBV10-2
j_call: TRBJ1-1
cdr3_length: 13
cdr3_aa: CASSEDINTEAFF
cdr3_nt: TGCGCCAGCAGTGAGGACATAAACACTGAAGCTTTCTTT

clone_size: few
d_call: -
v_call: TRBV5-1
j_call: TRBJ1-5
cdr3_length: 14
cdr3_aa: CATKLCLGNQPQHF
cdr3_nt: TGCGCCACCAAACTGTGTCTGGGCAATCAGCCCCAGCATTTT

clone_size: -
d_call: TRBD1
v_call: TRBV6-1
j_call: TRBJ1-2
cdr3_length: 13
cdr3_aa: CASSPGTVTGYTF
cdr3_nt: TGTGCCAGCAGTCCCGGGACAGTTACTGGCTACACCTTC

clone_size: -
d_call: -
v_call: TRBV6-1
j_call: TRBJ2-5
cdr3_length: 14
cdr3_aa: CASRAGQNQETQYF
cdr3_nt: TGTGCCAGCAGGGCGGGACAGAACCAAGAGACCCAGTACTTC

clone_size: once
d_call: TRBD1
v_call: TRBV14
j_call: TRBJ2-1
cdr3_length: 16
cdr3_aa: CASSPIGTGGYNEQFF
cdr3_nt: TGTGCCAGCAGCCCGATCGGGACAGGGGGTTACAATGAGCAGTTCTTC

clone_size: -
d_call: -
v_call: TRBV12-5
j_call: TRBJ2-3
cdr3_length: 15
cdr3_aa: CASGLGQALTDTQYF
cdr3_nt: TGTGCTAGTGGTTTGGGGCAGGCGTTGACAGATACGCAGTATTTT

clone_size: -
d_call: -
v_call: TRBV28
j_call: TRBJ1-5
cdr3_length: 13
cdr3_aa: CASSSGGYQPQHF
cdr3_nt: TGTGCCAGCAGTTCCGGAGGTTATCAGCCCCAGCATTTT

clone_size: -
d_call: -
v_call: TRBV6-5
j_call: TRBJ1-1
cdr3_length: 14
cdr3_aa: CASSSPGVNTEAFF
cdr3_nt: TGTGCCAGCAGTTCGCCCGGGGTGAACACTGAAGCTTTCTTT

clone_size: -
d_call: -
v_call: TRBV7-8
j_call: TRBJ2-2
cdr3_length: 15
cdr3_aa: CASSARGGGTGELFF
cdr3_nt: TGTGCCAGCAGCGCTAGAGGAGGAGGGACCGGGGAGCTGTTTTTT

clone_size: -
d_call: -
v_call: TRBV6-1
j_call: TRBJ1-5
cdr3_length: 13
cdr3_aa: CASSGQENQPQHF
cdr3_nt: TGTGCCAGCAGTGGACAGGAAAATCAGCCCCAGCATTTT

clone_size: once
d_call: TRBD1
v_call: TRBV7-9
j_call: TRBJ1-1
cdr3_length: 13
cdr3_aa: CASSRTGSTEAFF
cdr3_nt: TGTGCCAGCAGTCGGACAGGGAGCACTGAAGCTTTCTTT

clone_size: -
d_call: TRBD1
v_call: TRBV20-1
j_call: TRBJ1-1
cdr3_length: 11
cdr3_aa: CSADRDPEAFF
cdr3_nt: TGCAGTGCCGACAGGGACCCTGAAGCTTTCTTT

clone_size: few
d_call: -
v_call: TRBV2
j_call: TRBJ2-5
cdr3_length: 11
cdr3_aa: CASRYRETQYF
cdr3_nt: TGTGCCAGCAGGTACCGGGAGACCCAGTACTTC